The T cell receptor beta chain under discussion was sequenced for a study of T cell responses to AZD1222 COVID-19 vaccine. Overall study findings and caveats: Spike-specific TCR breadth and depth grew following two AZD1222 doses. Among those given AZD1222, only 5 to 7 were seropositive at baseline. Donors were chiefly white British, with a greater number of females, and clonal diversity was perhaps underestimated.

Clones were read by immunoSEQ multiplex PCR, and TCRdb kept only the in-frame ones, dropping some. The repertoire includes roughly 100,000 clones, more than 75% of them detected once, and less than 9.5% sits in the top ten. About this clone itself: The target antigen is unknown.

CDR1 is GTSNPN and CDR2 is SVGIG in the germline V gene (reference sequence). The CDR3 totals 14 residues. V lost 0 bases to trimming and J lost 4 bases, with 12 bases between them. V is TRBV30 and J is TRBJ1-1; tentative D call: TRBD1 (5 bases). Sequenced material: peripheral blood, taken on day 0 of AZD1222 vaccination. This receptor was taken from an adult in good health. CDR3 sequence reads: CAWSVARAGTEAFF. The CDR3 nucleotides read TGTGCCTGGAGTGTAGCCAGGGCCGGCACTGAAGCTTTCTTT. Full variable domain (remainder filled in from reference TRBV30 and TRBJ1-1): SQTIHQWPATLVQPVGSPLSLECTVEGTSNPNLYWYRQAAGRGLQLLFYSVGIGQISSEVPQNLSASRPQDRQFILSSKKLLLSDSGFYLCAWSVARAGTEAFFGQGTRLTVV.